The source of this TCR beta chain is a study of T-cell memory formation after mild COVID-19. This clonotype was observed a single time. Its antigen remains unidentified. Study outcomes and limitations: Chiefly within CM and EM were the contracting CD4+ clones; CD8+ ones were within EMRA.

TCRdb reanalysed the 5' RACE reads using MiXCR and keeps one entry per CDR3 protein. Among about 310,000 distinct CDR3 sequences listed, less than 20% were seen once. This receptor was identified in a man aged 18 to 35 who had mild COVID-19 (a few samples of this study predate the infection). Cell type and time point are not known. Sequencing was performed on PBMCs or a T cell subset sorted from them (not recorded which).

CDR3 amino acids: CSACPQGDYGYTF. The CDR3 DNA is TGCAGTGCTTGTCCACAGGGAGACTATGGCTACACCTTC. V gene TRBV20-1 combines with J gene TRBJ1-2; tentatively, D is TRBD1 (6 bases). Germline V CDR1 and CDR2: DFQATT, SNEGSKA (reference sequence). V was shortened by 5 bases and J by 3 bases, with 13 bases between the two germline ends. This CDR3 comprises 13 residues.